The clone carrying this T cell receptor (beta chain) showed up many times. Antigen unknown. This sample stems from a study of T cells in Graves' hyperthyroidism and ophthalmopathy. J was trimmed by 1 base and V by 5 bases; bases with no gene match: 7. Germline lookup yields CDR1 SGHVS and CDR2 FQNEAQ. The CDR3 is 15 residues long. Amplification targeted TCR beta CDR3 regions from RNA transcripts. First-round RT-PCR targeting the TCR CDR3 was performed with the HTBI primer set. TCRdb re-analysed the multiplex PCR reads in MiXCR, keeping a single row per CDR3 protein. This sample yields about 480,000 distinct CDR3 sequences, of which about 24% are seen a single time; approximately 11% belongs to the top ten. Patients with uncontrolled infections, other autoimmune diseases, pregnancy or lactation were excluded. General study results and limits: The model anticipated ophthalmopathy a median about 7.1 months pre-onset. Blood shared most expanded thyroid clonotypes above 0.001.

Material for sequencing was blood. The chain has TRBV7-8 and TRBJ1-1; 7 nucleotides match TRBD1. This sequence originates from a woman aged 25 to 39 with Graves' ophthalmopathy. The CDR3 here is CASSPRQGENTEAFF. CDR3 bases: TGTGCCAGCAGCCCCCGGCAGGGGGAGAACACTGAAGCTTTCTTT.